This T cell receptor (beta chain) was identified in a study of tumor and adjacent non-tumor tissue in lung cancer. About the study: The patients, 10 to 11 men and 5 or 6 women, were about 31 to 76 with stage I to III disease.

TCRbeta libraries were built with three rounds of nested PCR, modified from ARM-PCR. TCRdb reprocessed the multiplex PCR reads with MiXCR, giving one entry per CDR3 protein. The sample lists 100,000 to 150,000 distinct CDR3 sequences, 60% to 70% occurring once. Trimming at V came to 0 bases and at J to 8 bases, leaving 4 bases not matched to a gene. The germline CDR1 and CDR2 sequences are SEHNR and FQNEAQ (reference sequence). The CDR3 is made up of 14 amino acids. This sample's RNA came from whole unsorted tissue. Study-wide results and limits: Higher tumor TCR diversity was associated with shorter survival. Top 100 clones took a larger repertoire share in normal lung.

As for this clonotype: Antigen unknown. The CDR3 does not close with the conserved phenylalanine or tryptophan, likely indicating a read error.

Sequenced sample: lung tumor tissue. The genes are TRBV7-9 and TRBJ1-2; 9 nucleotides agree with TRBD1. This TCR derives from a man aged 30-40 years with non-small cell lung cancer. CDR3 protein: CASSLAQGAQGYTV. The CDR3 nucleotides read TGTGCCAGCAGCTTAGCACAGGGGGCGCAGGGCTACACCGTC.